These T cell receptor beta chains were read from a single sample in a study of T cell repertoires in ileal Crohn's disease. Repertoires were generated with immunoSEQ multiplex PCR, while TCRdb's copy carries only in-frame clones and drops some. The table lists a few thousand clones, 70% to 85% of them singletons, with roughly 13% in the top ten. Sequenced sample: ileal tissue. The receptors originated from an adult with Crohn's disease. Both conserved end residues are part of each CDR3. D genes are given only for firm matches. Not every row has a clone size; where given, it reads once, few, many or a size class.

len	v_gene	j_gene	abundance	d_gene	CDR3nt	CDR3aa
14	TRBV21-1	TRBJ2-1	few	.	TGTGCCAGCAGCACGGACCTAGCGGGTAATGAGCAGTTCTTC	CASSTDLAGNEQFF
15	TRBV7-7	TRBJ2-5	once	TRBD1	TGTGCTAGCAGCTTAGGGACAGGGGCGGGGGAGACCCAGTACTTC	CASSLGTGAGETQYF
16	TRBV11-2	TRBJ2-2	.	TRBD2	TGTGCCAGCAGCTCTCATGCGGGGGTGAACACCGGGGAGCTGTTTTTT	CASSSHAGVNTGELFF
14	TRBV6-5	TRBJ1-1	.	.	TGTGCCAGCAGTTCTCCAGGGAATGTTATTGGGGCTTTCTTT	CASSSPGNVIGAFF
14	TRBV9	TRBJ2-1	few	TRBD2	TGTGCCAGCAGCGTTGGCGGGAGTTACAATGAGCAGTTCTTC	CASSVGGSYNEQFF
13	TRBV6-1	TRBJ2-7	.	.	TGTGCCAGCGGAAGGGACAAATACTACGAGCAGTACTTC	CASGRDKYYEQYF
18	TRBV10-2	TRBJ2-1	.	TRBD2	TGCGCCAGCAGTGGGCCGGGACTAGCGAGGAGCTCCTACAATGAGCAGTTCTTC	CASSGPGLARSSYNEQFF
13	TRBV6-6	TRBJ1-2	.	.	TGTGCCAGCAGCACCACAGGGCGCGGAGGCTACACCTTC	CASSTTGRGGYTF
15	TRBV7-9	TRBJ2-5	.	TRBD2	TGTGCCAGCAGCTCGACTAGCGGGGAACAAGAGACCCAGTACTTC	CASSSTSGEQETQYF
14	TRBV7-3	TRBJ1-1	.	TRBD1	TGTGCCAGCAGCTCTGGGACAGGGCCCACTGAAGCTTTCTTT	CASSSGTGPTEAFF
17	TRBV7-6	TRBJ2-3	once	.	TGTGCCAGCAGCTTAACCCCTCGGGGGTCCAGCACAGATACGCAGTATTTT	CASSLTPRGSSTDTQYF
15	TRBV7-9	TRBJ1-1	.	.	TGTGCCAGCAGCTTATCGCCCCGGGTCCACGCTGAAGCTTTCTTT	CASSLSPRVHAEAFF
13	TRBV7-9	TRBJ2-7	.	.	TGTGCCAGCAGCTTACCCAGCTCCTACGAGCAGTACTTC	CASSLPSSYEQYF
16	TRBV5-6	TRBJ2-7	.	.	TGTGCCAGCAGCTTGGGGCAGCCAGGGGCGTCCTACGAGCAGTACTTC	CASSLGQPGASYEQYF
15	TRBV7-9	TRBJ2-5	few	.	TGTGCCAGCAGCTCTACTCGCGGGTGGCAAGAGACCCAGTACTTC	CASSSTRGWQETQYF